Presented here are 2 T cell receptor beta chains from one specimen sequenced in a study of shared clonotypes between healthy human individuals. Some clones are missing from TCRdb's copy, which holds only in-frame ones; the method was immunoSEQ multiplex PCR. The data contain over a million clones, around three quarters of them singletons. The sequenced sample consisted of memory CD4+ T cells from PBMCs. Regarding subset: CD45RA-negative fraction. The source is a man in his late teens or twenties in good health. Some clones in this sample may be carry-over from other donors' samples.

This chain uses TRBV6-5 with TRBJ2-7; 7 positions agree with TRBD1. This CDR3 region has 15 residues. V lost 5 bases to trimming and J lost 5 bases; unmatched junction nucleotides: 12. CDR1 and CDR2 from the germline V gene are MNHEY and SVGAGI. CDR3 amino acids: CASSRQGGRWDEQYF. The CDR3 coding sequence is TGTGCCAGCAGTCGACAGGGCGGCCGGTGGGACGAGCAGTACTTC.

This chain links TRBV27 with TRBJ2-3; 9 bases map to TRBD2. This CDR3 has 16 residues. Germline V gene lookup returns CDR1 MNHEY and CDR2 SMNVEV (reference sequence). V shed 5 bases and J 2 bases; nucleotides not matched to a gene: 8. CDR3: CASSPLAGVSTDTQYF. CDR3 DNA: TGTGCCAGCAGTCCGTTAGCGGGAGTGTCCACAGATACGCAGTATTTT.